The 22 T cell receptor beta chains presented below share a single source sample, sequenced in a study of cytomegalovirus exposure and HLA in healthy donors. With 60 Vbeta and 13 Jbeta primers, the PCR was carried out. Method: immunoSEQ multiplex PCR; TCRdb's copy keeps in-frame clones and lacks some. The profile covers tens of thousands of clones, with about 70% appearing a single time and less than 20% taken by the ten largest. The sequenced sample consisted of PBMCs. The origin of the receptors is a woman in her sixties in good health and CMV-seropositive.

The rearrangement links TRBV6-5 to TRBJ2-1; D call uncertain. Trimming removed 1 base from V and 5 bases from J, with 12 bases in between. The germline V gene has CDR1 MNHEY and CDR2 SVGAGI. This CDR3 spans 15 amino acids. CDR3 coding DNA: TGTGCCAGCAGTTACTTGTTCCAGGAAGACAATGAGCAGTTCTTC. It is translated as CASSYLFQEDNEQFF.

This CDR3 is CASSIASDISEQFF. CDR3 DNA sequence: TGTGCCAGTAGTATAGCTTCAGATATTTCTGAGCAGTTCTTC. The V gene is TRBV19, the J gene TRBJ2-1; D gene uncertain. This CDR3 has 14 residues. V lost 1 base and J 9 bases, leaving 13 bases between the germline ends. Germline V CDR1 and CDR2: LNHDA, SQIVND (reference sequence).

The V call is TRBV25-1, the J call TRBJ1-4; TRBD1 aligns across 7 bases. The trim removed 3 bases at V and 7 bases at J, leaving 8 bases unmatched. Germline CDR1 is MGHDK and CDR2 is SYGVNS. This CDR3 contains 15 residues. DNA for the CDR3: TGTGCCAGCAGTGATCCCGGCCGGGACAGTGAAAAACTGTTTTTT. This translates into CASSDPGRDSEKLFF.

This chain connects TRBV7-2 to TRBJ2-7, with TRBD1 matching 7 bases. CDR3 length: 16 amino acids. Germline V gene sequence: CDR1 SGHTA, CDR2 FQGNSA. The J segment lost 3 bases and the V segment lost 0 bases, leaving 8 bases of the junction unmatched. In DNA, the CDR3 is TGTGCCAGCAGCTTAGCCCACTCCCCAGGGGGCTACGAGCAGTACTTC. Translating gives CASSLAHSPGGYEQYF.

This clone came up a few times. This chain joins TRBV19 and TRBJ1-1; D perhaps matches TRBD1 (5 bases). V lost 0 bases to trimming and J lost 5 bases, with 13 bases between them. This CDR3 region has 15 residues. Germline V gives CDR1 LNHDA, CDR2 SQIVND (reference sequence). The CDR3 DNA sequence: TGTGCCAGTAGTATAGAGGGACTAGGTGGGACTGAAGCTTTCTTT. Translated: CASSIEGLGGTEAFF. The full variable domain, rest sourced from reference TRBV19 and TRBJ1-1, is DGGITQSPKYLFRKEGQNVTLSCEQNLNHDAMYWYRQDPGQGLRLIYYSQIVNDFQKGDIAEGYSVSREKKESFPLTVTSAQKNPTAFYLCASSIEGLGGTEAFFGQGTRLTVV.

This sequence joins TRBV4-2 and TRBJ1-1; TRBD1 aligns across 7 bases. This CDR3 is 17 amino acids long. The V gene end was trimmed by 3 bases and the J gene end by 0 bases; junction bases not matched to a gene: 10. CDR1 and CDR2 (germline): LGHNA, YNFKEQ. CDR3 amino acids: CASSHGGTANMNTEAFF. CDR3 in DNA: TGTGCCAGCAGCCATGGCGGGACAGCTAACATGAACACTGAAGCTTTCTTT.

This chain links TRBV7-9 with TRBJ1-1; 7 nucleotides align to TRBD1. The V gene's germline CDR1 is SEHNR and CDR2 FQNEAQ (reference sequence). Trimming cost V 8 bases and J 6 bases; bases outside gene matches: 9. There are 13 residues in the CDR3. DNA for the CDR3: TGTGCCAGCGAAACGACAGGGCCAGCTGAAGCTTTCTTT. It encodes CASETTGPAEAFF.

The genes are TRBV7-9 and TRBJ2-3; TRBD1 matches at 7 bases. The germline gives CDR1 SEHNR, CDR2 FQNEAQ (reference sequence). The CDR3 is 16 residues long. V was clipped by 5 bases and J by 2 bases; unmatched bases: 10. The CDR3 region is CASSTGTVILTDTQYF. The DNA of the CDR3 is TGTGCCAGCAGCACCGGGACAGTAATTCTCACAGATACGCAGTATTTT.

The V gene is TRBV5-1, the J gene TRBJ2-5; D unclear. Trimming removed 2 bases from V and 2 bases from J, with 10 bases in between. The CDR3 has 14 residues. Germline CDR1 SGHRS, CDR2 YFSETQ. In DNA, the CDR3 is TGCGCCAGCAGCTTTGGAACAGCTCAAGAGACCCAGTACTTC. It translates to CASSFGTAQETQYF.

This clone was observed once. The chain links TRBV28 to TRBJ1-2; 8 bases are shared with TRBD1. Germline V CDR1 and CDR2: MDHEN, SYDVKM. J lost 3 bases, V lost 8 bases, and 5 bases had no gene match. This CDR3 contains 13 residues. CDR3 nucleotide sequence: TGTGCCAGCGGGGACAGGACCTACTATGGCTACACCTTC. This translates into CASGDRTYYGYTF.

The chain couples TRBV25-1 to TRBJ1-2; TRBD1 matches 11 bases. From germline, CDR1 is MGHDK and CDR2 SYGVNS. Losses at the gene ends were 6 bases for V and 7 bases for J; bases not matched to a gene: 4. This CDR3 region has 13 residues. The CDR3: CASSGGQGGGYTF. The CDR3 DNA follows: TGTGCCAGCAGCGGGGGACAGGGGGGTGGCTACACCTTC.

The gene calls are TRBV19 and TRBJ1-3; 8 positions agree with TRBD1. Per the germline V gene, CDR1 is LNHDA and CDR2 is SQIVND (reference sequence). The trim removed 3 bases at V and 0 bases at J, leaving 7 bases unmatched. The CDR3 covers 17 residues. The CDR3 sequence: CASSIGGTGFSGNTIYF. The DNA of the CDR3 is TGTGCCAGTAGTATCGGCGGGACAGGATTCTCTGGAAACACCATATATTTT.

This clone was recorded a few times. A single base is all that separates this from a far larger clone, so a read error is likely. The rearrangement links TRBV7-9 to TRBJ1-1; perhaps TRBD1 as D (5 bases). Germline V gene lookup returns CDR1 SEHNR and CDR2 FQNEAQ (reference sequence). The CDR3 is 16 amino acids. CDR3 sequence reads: CSSSPPGGTVNTEAFF. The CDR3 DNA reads TGTTCCAGCAGCCCACCTGGAGGGACGGTGAACACTGAAGCTTTCTTT.

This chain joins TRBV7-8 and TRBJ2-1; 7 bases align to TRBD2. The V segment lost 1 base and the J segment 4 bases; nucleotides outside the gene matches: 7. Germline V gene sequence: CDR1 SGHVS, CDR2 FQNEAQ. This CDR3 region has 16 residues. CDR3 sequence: CASSLVLGLDYNEQFF. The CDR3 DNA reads TGTGCCAGCAGCTTAGTCTTAGGACTAGATTACAATGAGCAGTTCTTC.

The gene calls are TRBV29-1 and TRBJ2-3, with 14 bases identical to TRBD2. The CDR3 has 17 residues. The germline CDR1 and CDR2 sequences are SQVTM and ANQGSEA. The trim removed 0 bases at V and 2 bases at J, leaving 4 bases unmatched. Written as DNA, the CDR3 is TGCAGCGTTGAAGACGCGGGACTAGCGGGGGCCACAGATACGCAGTATTTT. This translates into CSVEDAGLAGATDTQYF.

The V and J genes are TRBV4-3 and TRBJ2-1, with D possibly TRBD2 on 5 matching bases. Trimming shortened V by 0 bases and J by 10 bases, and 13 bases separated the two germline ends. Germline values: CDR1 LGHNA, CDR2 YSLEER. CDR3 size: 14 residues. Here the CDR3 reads CASSQDLSGPEQFF. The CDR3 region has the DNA TGCGCCAGCAGCCAAGATCTAAGCGGCCCCGAGCAGTTCTTC.

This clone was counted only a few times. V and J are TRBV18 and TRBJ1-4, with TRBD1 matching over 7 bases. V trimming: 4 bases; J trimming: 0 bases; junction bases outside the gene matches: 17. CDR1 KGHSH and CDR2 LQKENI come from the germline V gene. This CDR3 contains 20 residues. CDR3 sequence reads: CASSRNERTGLSATNEKLFF. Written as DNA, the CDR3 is TGTGCCAGCTCACGCAATGAAAGGACAGGACTATCTGCAACTAATGAAAAACTGTTTTTT.

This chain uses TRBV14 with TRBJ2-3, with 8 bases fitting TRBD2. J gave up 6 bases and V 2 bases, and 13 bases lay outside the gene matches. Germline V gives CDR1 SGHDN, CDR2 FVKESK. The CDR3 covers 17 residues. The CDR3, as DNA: TGTGCCAGCAGCCAAAGCCGGCGGCTAGCGGGTGCTGATACGCAGTATTTT. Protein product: CASSQSRRLAGADTQYF.

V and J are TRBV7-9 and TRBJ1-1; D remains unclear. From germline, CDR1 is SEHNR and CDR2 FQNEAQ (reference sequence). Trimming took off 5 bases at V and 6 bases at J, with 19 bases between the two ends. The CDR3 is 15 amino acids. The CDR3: CASSPPSGSWPEAFF. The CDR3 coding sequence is TGTGCCAGCAGCCCTCCCTCAGGCTCCTGGCCTGAAGCTTTCTTT. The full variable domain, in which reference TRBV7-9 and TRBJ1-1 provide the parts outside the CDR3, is DTGVSQNPRHKITKRGQNVTFRCDPISEHNRLYWYRQTLGQGPEFLTYFQNEAQLEKSRLLSDRFSAERPKGSFSTLEIQRTEQGDSAMYLCASSPPSGSWPEAFFGQGTRLTVV.

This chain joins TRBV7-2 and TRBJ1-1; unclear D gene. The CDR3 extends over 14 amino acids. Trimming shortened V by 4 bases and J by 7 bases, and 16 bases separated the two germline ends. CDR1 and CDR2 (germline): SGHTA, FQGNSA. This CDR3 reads CASSWSAPDIEAFF. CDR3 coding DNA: TGTGCCAGCAGCTGGTCAGCCCCAGACATTGAAGCTTTCTTT.

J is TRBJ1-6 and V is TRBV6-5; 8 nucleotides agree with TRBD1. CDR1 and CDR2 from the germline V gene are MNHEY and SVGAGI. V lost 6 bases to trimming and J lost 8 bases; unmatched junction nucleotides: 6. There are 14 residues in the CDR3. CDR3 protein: CASSSGQGHSPLHF. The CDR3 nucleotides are TGTGCCAGCAGCTCCGGACAGGGTCATTCACCCCTCCACTTT.

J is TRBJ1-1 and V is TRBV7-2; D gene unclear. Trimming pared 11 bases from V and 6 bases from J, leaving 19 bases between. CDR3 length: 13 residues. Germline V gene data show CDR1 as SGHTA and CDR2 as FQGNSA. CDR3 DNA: TGTGCCGTTAAGTACAGCCAACACTCTGAAGCTTTCTTT. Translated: CAVKYSQHSEAFF.